The following is a T cell receptor beta chain sequence with its context. This entry is derived from a study of T cells expressing NK-cell markers. The CDR3 totals 17 residues. Germline lookup yields CDR1 MRHNA and CDR2 SNTAGT. TCRdb reanalyzed the 5' RACE reads and collapses them to one entry per CDR3 protein, without DNA. The table lists roughly 120,000 distinct CDR3 sequences. The sequence derives from a woman between 18 and 70 years old in good health. The V call is TRBV6-4, the J call TRBJ2-3; the D gene TCRdb calls, TRBD1, cannot be checked with no DNA. Source material: blood T cells: a sorted CD56 or NKG2C T cell subset, CD4+ or CD8+ T cells, or bulk PBMC T cells (not recorded which). The CDR3 region is CASSDHGGDRGPDTQYF.